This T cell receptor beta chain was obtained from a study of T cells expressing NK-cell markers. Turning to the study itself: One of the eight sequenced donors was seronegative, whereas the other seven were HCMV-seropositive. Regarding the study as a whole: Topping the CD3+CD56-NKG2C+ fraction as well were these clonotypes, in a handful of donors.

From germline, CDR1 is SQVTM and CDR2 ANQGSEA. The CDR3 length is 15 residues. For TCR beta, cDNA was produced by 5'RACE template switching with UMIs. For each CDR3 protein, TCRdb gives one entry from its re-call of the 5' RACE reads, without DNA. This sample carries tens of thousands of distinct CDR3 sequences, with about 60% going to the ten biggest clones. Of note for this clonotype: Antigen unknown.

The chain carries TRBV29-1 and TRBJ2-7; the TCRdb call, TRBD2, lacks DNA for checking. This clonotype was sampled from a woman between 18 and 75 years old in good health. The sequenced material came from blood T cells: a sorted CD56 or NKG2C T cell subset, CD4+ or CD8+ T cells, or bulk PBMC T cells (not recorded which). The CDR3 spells CSVEALAGASYEQYF.